This note documents a single TCR beta chain sequence. The sample comes from a study of T cell changes during pregnancy in multiple sclerosis. Profiling relied on immunoSEQ multiplex PCR, and the TCRdb table lists in-frame clones only, not all of them. This sample has just under 85,000 clones, with roughly 92% found just once. Trimming took 1 base from V and 7 from J; bases not matched to a gene: 3. CDR1 is LNHDA and CDR2 is SQIVND in the germline V gene (reference sequence). The CDR3 totals 15 residues. This specimen consisted of peripheral blood, obtained in the first trimester of pregnancy. This clonotype was sampled from a female donor with multiple sclerosis, enrolled in a pregnancy study. The rearrangement links TRBV19 to TRBJ1-6, with 8 nucleotides matching TRBD1. Here the CDR3 reads CASSIGQGANSPLHF. Written as DNA, the CDR3 is TGTGCCAGTAGTATAGGGCAGGGGGCCAATTCACCCCTCCACTTT.